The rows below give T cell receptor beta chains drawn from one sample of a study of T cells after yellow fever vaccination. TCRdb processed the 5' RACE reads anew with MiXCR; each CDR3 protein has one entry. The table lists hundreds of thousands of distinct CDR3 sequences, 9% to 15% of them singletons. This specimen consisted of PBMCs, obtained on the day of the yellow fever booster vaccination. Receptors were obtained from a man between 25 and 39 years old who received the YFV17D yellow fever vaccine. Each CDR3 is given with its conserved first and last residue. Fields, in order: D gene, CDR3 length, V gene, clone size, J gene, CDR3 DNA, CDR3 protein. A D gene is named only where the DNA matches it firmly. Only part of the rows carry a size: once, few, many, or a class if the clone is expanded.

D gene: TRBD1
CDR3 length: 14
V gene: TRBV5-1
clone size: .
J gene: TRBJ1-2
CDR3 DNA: TGCGCCAGCAGCCCGGGACAGGGCATTTATGGCTACACCTTC
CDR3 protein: CASSPGQGIYGYTF

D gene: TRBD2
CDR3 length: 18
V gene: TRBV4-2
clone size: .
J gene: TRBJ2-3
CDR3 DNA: TGTGCCAGCAGCCACGTTTCCGGGACTAGCGGGAGTACAGATACGCAGTATTTT
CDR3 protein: CASSHVSGTSGSTDTQYF

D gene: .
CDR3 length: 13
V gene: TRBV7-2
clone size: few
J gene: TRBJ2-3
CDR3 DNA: TGTGCCAGCAGCTTGAAACGGGGAGATACGCAGTATTTT
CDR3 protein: CASSLKRGDTQYF

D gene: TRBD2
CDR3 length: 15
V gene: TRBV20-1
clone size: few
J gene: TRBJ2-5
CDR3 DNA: TGCAGTGCTCCCGGGACTAGCGGGATTGAGGAGACCCAGTACTTC
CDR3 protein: CSAPGTSGIEETQYF

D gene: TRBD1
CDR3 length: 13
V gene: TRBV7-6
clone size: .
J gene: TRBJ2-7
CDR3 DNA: TGTGCCAGCAGCCCAAACAGGGGTTACGAGCAGTACTTC
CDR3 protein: CASSPNRGYEQYF

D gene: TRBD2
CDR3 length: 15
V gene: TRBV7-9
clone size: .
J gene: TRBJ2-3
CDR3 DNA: TGTGCCAGCAGCTGGGAGGGAACTAGCACAGATACGCAGTATTTT
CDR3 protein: CASSWEGTSTDTQYF

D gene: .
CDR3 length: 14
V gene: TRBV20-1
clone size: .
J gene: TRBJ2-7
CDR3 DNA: TGCAGTGCTAGAGTGCCGGGACATACTTACGAGCAGTACTTC
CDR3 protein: CSARVPGHTYEQYF

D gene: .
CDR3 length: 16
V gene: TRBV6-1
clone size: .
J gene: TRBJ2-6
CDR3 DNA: TGTGCCAGCAGTGGGGGGGACAGCTCAGGGGCCAACGTCCTGACTTTC
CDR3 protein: CASSGGDSSGANVLTF

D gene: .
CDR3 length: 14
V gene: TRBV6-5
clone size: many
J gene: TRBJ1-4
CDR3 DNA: TGTGCCAGCAGTAACAGTGCAACTAATGAAAAACTGTTTTTT
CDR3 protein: CASSNSATNEKLFF

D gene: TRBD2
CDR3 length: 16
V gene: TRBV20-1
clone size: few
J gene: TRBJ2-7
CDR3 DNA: TGCAGTGCTAGAGACGCTAGCGGGACAAGCTCCTACGAGCAGTACTTC
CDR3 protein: CSARDASGTSSYEQYF

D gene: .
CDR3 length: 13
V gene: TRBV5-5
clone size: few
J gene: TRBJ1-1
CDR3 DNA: TGTGCCAGCGCCTTACAGGCGAACACTGAAGCTTTCTTT
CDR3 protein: CASALQANTEAFF

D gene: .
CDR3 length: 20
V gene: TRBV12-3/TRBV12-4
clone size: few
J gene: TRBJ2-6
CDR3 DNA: TGTGCCAGCAGTTTCCCCAGGGGACTGCCATATAACTCTGGGGCCAACGTCCTGACTTTC
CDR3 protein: CASSFPRGLPYNSGANVLTF

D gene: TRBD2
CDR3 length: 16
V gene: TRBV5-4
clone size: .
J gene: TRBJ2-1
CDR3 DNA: TGTGCCAGCAGCTTGGCCGGACTAGCGGGAGCAGATGAGCAGTTCTTC
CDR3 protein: CASSLAGLAGADEQFF

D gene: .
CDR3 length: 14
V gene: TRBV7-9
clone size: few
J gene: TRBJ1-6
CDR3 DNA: TGTGCCAGCAGCGAGGGACGGTATAATTCACCCCTCCACTTT
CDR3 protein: CASSEGRYNSPLHF

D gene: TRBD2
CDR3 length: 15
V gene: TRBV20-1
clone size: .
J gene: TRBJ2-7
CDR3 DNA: TGCAGTGCGGAGAGGGTAGCGGGAGGCCTCTACGAGCAGTACTTC
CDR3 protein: CSAERVAGGLYEQYF

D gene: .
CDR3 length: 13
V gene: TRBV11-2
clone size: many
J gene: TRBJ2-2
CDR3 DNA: TGTGCCAGCAGCTTAGGGGTCACCGGGGAGCTGTTTTTT
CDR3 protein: CASSLGVTGELFF

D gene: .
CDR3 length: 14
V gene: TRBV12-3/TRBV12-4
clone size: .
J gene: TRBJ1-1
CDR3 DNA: TGTGCCAGCAGATCCAGTGGTTCTTGGACTGAAGCTTTCTTT
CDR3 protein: CASRSSGSWTEAFF

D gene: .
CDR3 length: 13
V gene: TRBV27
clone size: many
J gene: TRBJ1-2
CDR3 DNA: TGTGCCAGCAGTTTAACACAGTACTATGGCTACACCTTC
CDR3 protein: CASSLTQYYGYTF

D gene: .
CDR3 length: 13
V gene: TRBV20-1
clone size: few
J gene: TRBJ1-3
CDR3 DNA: TGCAGTGCCGAGAGATACTCTGGAAACACCATATATTTT
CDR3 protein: CSAERYSGNTIYF

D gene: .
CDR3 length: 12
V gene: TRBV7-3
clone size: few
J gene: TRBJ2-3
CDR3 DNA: TGTGCCACCCAACCAGGCACAGATACGCAGTATTTT
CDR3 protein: CATQPGTDTQYF

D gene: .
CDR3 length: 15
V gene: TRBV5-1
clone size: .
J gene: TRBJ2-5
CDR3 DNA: TGCGCCAGCAGCCCCACACATAAAGGGGAGGAGACCCAGTACTTC
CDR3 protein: CASSPTHKGEETQYF

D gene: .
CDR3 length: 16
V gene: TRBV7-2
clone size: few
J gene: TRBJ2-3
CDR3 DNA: TGTGCCAGCAGCTGGGGATTGGTCCTCAGCACAGATACGCAGTATTTT
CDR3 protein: CASSWGLVLSTDTQYF

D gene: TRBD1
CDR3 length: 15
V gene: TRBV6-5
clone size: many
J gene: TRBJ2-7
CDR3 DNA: TGTGCCAGCAGTTACTCGGGACAGGGCACCTACGAGCAGTACTTC
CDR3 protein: CASSYSGQGTYEQYF

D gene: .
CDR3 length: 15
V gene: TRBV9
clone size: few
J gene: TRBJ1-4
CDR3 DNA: TGTGCCAGCAGCCCTGGGCCAGGAGCTAATGAAAAACTGTTTTTT
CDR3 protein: CASSPGPGANEKLFF

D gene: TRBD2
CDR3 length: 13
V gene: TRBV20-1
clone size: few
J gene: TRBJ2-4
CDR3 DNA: TGCAGTGCTATTAGCGGGAGTGAAAACATTCAGTACTTC
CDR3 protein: CSAISGSENIQYF

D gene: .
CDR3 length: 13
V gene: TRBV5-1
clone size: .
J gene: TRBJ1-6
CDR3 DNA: TGCGCCAGCAGCTTGGGTGGGGAGTCACCCCTCCACTTT
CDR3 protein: CASSLGGESPLHF

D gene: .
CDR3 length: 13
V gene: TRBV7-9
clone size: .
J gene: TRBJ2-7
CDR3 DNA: TGTGCCAGCAGCTTCTCCGGGATCTACGAGCAGTACTTC
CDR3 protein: CASSFSGIYEQYF

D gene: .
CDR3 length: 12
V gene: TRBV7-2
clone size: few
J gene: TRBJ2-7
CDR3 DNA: TGTGCCAGCAGCGCGGGCTTTTACGAGCAGTACTTC
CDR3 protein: CASSAGFYEQYF

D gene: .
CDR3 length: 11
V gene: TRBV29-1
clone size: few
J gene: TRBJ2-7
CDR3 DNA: TGCAGCACCCGGGATCCCTACGAGCAGTACTTC
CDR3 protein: CSTRDPYEQYF

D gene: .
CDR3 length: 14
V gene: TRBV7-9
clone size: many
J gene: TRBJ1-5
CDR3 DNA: TGTGCCAGCAGCGCGGGGGGCGCGGGGCAGCCCCAGCATTTT
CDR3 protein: CASSAGGAGQPQHF

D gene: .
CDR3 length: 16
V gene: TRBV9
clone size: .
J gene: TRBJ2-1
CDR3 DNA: TGTGCCAGCAGCGTAGAGGTTCGGGACCGCGACAATGAGCAGTTCTTC
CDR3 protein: CASSVEVRDRDNEQFF

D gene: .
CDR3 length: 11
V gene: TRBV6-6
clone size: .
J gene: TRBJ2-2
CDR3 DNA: TGTGCCAGCATGCGCACCGGGGAGCTGTTTTTT
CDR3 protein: CASMRTGELFF

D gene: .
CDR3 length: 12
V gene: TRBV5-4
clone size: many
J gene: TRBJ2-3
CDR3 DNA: TGTGCCAGCAGCCTTGCTAGTGATACGCAGTATTTT
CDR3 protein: CASSLASDTQYF

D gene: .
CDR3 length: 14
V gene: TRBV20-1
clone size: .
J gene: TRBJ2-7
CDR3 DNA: TGCAGTGCTACCGGGGGCGGACAGTTCTACGAGCAGTACTTC
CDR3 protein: CSATGGGQFYEQYF

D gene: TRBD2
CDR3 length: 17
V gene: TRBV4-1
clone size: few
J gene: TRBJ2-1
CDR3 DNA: TGCGCCAGCAGCGAAAGACTAGCGGGAGGGCCTCGTTATGAGCAGTTCTTC
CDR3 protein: CASSERLAGGPRYEQFF

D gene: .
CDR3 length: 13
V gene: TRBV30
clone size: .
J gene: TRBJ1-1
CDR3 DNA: TGTGCCTGGACCATGGCGGGGAACACTGAAGCTTTCTTT
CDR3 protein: CAWTMAGNTEAFF

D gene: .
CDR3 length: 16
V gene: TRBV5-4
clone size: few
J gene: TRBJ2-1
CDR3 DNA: TGTGCCAGCAGCTTGTCGAGCTGGAGCTCCTACAATGAGCAGTTCTTC
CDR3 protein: CASSLSSWSSYNEQFF

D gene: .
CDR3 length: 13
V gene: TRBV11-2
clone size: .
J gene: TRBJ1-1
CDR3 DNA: TGTGCCAGCAGCCTCTTGGGTGGTGGTGAAGCTTTCTTT
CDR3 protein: CASSLLGGGEAFF

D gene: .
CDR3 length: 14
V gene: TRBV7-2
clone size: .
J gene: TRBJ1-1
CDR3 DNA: TGTGCCAGCAGCTTATCAAGGGTAGCGTCTGAAGCTTTCTTT
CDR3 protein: CASSLSRVASEAFF

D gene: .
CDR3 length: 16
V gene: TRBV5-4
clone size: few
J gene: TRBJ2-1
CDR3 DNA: TGTGCCAGCAGCTTGGGATGGGAGAGGGGGTTGAATGAGCAGTTCTTC
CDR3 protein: CASSLGWERGLNEQFF

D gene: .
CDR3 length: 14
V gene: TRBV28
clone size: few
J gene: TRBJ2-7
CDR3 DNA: TGTGCCAGCAGTTCCCGGGACAAGGCCCACGAGCAGTACTTC
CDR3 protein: CASSSRDKAHEQYF

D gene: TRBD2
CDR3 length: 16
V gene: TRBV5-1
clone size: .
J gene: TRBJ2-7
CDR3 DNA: TGCGCCAGCAGCTCCGTCCGCGGGAGCCGGGCCTACGAGCAGTACTTC
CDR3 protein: CASSSVRGSRAYEQYF

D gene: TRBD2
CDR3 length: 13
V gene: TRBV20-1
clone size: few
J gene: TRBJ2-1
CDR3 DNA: TGCAGTGCTAGCGGGACTATAGGTTCTGAGCAGTTCTTC
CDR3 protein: CSASGTIGSEQFF

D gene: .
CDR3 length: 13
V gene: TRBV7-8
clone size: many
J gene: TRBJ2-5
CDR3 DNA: TGTGCCAGCAGCTCCGCTGCGCGGGAGACCCAGTACTTC
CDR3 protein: CASSSAARETQYF

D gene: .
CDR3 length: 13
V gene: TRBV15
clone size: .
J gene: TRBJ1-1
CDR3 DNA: TGTGCCACCAGCACTCTTGGCCACACTGAAGCTTTCTTT
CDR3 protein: CATSTLGHTEAFF

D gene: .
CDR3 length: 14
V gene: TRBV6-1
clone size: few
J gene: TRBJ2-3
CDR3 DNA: TGTGCCAGCAACCAGCGGTCCCCCAGGGATACGCAGTATTTT
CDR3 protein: CASNQRSPRDTQYF

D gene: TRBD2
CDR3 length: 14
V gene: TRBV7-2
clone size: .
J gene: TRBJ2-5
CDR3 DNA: TGTGCCAGCAGCCTCGGACTAGCGTGGGAGACCCAGTACTTC
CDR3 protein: CASSLGLAWETQYF

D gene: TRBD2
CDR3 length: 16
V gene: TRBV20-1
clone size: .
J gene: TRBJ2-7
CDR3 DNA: TGCAGTGCTAGAGATTTCCTGAGCGGGAGTACGTACGAGCAGTACTTC
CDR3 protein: CSARDFLSGSTYEQYF

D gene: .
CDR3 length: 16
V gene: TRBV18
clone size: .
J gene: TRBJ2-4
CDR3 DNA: TGTGCCAGCTCCCCCTCGGTGGGGGTGGCCAAAAACATTCAGTACTTC
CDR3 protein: CASSPSVGVAKNIQYF

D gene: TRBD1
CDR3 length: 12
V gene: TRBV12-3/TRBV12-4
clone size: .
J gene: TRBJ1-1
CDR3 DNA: TGTGCCAGCAGTTGGACGACAGGGGAAGCTTTCTTT
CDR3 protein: CASSWTTGEAFF

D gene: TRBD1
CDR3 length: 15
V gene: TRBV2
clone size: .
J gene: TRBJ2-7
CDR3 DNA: TGTGCCAGCAGTACCCGGACAGGGGGCCCCTACGAGCAGTACTTC
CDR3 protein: CASSTRTGGPYEQYF

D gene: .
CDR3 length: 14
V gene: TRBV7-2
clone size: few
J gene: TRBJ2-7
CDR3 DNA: TGTGCCAGCAGCTTACGTCAGGGTTCCCCGGAGCAGTACTTC
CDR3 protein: CASSLRQGSPEQYF

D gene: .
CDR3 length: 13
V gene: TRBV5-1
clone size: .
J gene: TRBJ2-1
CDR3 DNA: TGCGCCAGCAGCCCAGTGCTAGTGGATGAGCAGTTCTTC
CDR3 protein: CASSPVLVDEQFF

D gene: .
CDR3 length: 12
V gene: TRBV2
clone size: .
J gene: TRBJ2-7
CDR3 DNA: TGTGCCAGCAGTGAAGCGCAGTACGAGCAGTACTTC
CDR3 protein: CASSEAQYEQYF

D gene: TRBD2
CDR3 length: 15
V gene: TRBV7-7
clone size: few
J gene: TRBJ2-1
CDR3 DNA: TGTGCCAGCAGCTTAGTTAGCGGGAGAGCAGATGAGCAGTTCTTC
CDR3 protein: CASSLVSGRADEQFF

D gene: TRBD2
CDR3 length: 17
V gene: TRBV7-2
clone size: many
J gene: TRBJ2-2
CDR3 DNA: TGTGCCAGCAGCTCGGCTAGACTAGCGGGAGTGGACGGGGAGCTGTTTTTT
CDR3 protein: CASSSARLAGVDGELFF

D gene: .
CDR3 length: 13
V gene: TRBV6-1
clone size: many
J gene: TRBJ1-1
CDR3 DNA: TGTGCCAGCAGGACAGGCTCTAACACTGAAGCTTTCTTT
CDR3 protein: CASRTGSNTEAFF